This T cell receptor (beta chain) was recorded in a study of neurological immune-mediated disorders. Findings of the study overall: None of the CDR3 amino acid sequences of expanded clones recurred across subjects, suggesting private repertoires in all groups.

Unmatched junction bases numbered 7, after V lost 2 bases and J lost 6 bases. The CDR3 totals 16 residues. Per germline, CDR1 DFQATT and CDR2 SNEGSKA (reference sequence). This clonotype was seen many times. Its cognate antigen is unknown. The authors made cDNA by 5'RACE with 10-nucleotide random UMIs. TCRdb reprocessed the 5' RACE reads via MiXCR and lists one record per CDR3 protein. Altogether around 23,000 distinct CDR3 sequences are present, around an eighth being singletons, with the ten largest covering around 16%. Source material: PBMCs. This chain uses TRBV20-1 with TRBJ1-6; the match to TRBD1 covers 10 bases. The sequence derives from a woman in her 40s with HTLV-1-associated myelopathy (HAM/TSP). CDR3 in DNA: TGCAGTGCTAGACAACCGACAGGGGGCTTTAATTCACCCCTCCACTTT. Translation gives CSARQPTGGFNSPLHF.